The rows below give T cell receptor beta chains drawn from one sample of a study of blood T cell repertoires in COVID-19. Here immunoSEQ multiplex PCR was the method, and the copy in TCRdb shows in-frame clones only, minus some. The sample lists fewer than 200,000 clones; roughly 88% were seen once. Material: peripheral blood. The receptors originated from a woman of 80 years or more with acute or convalescent COVID-19. CDR3s include the opening cysteine and the closing phenylalanine or tryptophan. D genes are given only for firm matches. The size of a clone is reported for some rows only, either as once, few or many, or as a class for expanded clones.

TRBV19	-	-	TRBJ1-1	TGTGCCAGTAGTATAGAGGGGGGTGGGTACACTGAAGCTTTCTTT	CASSIEGGGYTEAFF
TRBV4-1	-	-	TRBJ2-2	TGCGCCAGCAGCCAAGGTCTAGTTAGGACCGGGGAGCTGTTTTTT	CASSQGLVRTGELFF
TRBV15	-	-	TRBJ2-1	TGTGCCACCAGCAGAGATCTCGGAGCGCCGAGGACCTACAATGAGCAGTTCTTC	CATSRDLGAPRTYNEQFF
TRBV6-5	-	-	TRBJ1-3	TGTGCCAGCAGTTACTCGAGGGCCAGCTCTGGAAACACCATATATTTT	CASSYSRASSGNTIYF
TRBV5-4	TRBD1	few	TRBJ1-2	TGTGCCAGCAGCCAAAGACAGGGGGCGATCGGCTACACCTTC	CASSQRQGAIGYTF
TRBV12-3/TRBV12-4	-	-	TRBJ2-3	TGTGCCAGCAGTGTAACTACTACAGATACGCAGTATTTT	CASSVTTTDTQYF
TRBV5-1	-	-	TRBJ1-2	TGCGCCAGCAGCCCCGGGGGGGCCGAAGGGGAGGGCTACACCTTC	CASSPGGAEGEGYTF
TRBV27	-	-	TRBJ1-1	TGTGCCAGCAGTTCGGGGGGGTCCCTGGGAGCTTTCTTT	CASSSGGSLGAFF
TRBV5-1	-	-	TRBJ2-1	TGCGCCAGCAGCCAGGACCCAGTGGGAGTTGGGTATGAGCAGTTCTTC	CASSQDPVGVGYEQFF
TRBV4-2	-	-	TRBJ2-1	TGTGCCAGCAGCCTTAGTAGCGGCAATGAGCAGTTCTTC	CASSLSSGNEQFF
TRBV5-1	TRBD1	few	TRBJ2-7	TGCGCCAGCAGACCGACAGGGCCCGACGAGCAGTACTTC	CASRPTGPDEQYF
TRBV19	-	-	TRBJ1-2	TGTGCCAGTCGGGACACTTCAATCTATGGCTACACCTTC	CASRDTSIYGYTF
TRBV29-1	-	-	TRBJ1-2	TGCAGCGGCTGGACAGACAACTATGGCTACACCTTC	CSGWTDNYGYTF
TRBV3-1/TRBV3-2	-	-	TRBJ2-4	TGTGCCAGCAGCCAAGGGCCAGGGGAGGGTTGGAACATTCAGTACTTC	CASSQGPGEGWNIQYF
TRBV27	TRBD1	-	TRBJ1-1	TGTGCCAGCAGTTTATCACAGGGGCGCACTGAAGCTTTCTTT	CASSLSQGRTEAFF
TRBV6-5	TRBD1	once	TRBJ1-1	TGTGCCAGCAGTTTCGGGACAGGGAACACTGAAGCTTTCTTT	CASSFGTGNTEAFF
TRBV13	-	-	TRBJ1-6	TGTGCCAGCAGCTGGGCCTCAAGCTCCTATAATTCACCCCTCCACTTT	CASSWASSSYNSPLHF
TRBV2	-	-	TRBJ2-6	TGTGCCAGCCGGGGACAAGGTGGGGCCAACGTCCTGACTTTC	CASRGQGGANVLTF
TRBV3-1/TRBV3-2	-	-	TRBJ1-5	TGTGCCAGCAGCCAAGGTACAGGCAATCAGCCCCAGCATTTT	CASSQGTGNQPQHF
TRBV5-1	TRBD1	-	TRBJ2-1	TGCGCCAGCAGCTGGACAGGATTAAGCTCCTACAATGAGCAGTTCTTC	CASSWTGLSSYNEQFF
TRBV11-2	-	-	TRBJ1-1	TGTGCCAGCAGCTTATACTCCGGCACTGAAGCTTTCTTT	CASSLYSGTEAFF
TRBV3-1/TRBV3-2	-	-	TRBJ2-7	TGTGCCAGCAACCCTAGGACTGCCCCGCACGAGCAGTACTTC	CASNPRTAPHEQYF
TRBV5-6	-	-	TRBJ2-7	TGTGCCAGCAGCTTGGTTCCGTCCTACGAGCAGTACTTC	CASSLVPSYEQYF
TRBV19	-	-	TRBJ2-6	TGTGCCAGTAGGAGCCCCAGGGGCTCTGGGGCCAACGTCCTGACTTTC	CASRSPRGSGANVLTF
TRBV6-5	TRBD1	-	TRBJ1-1	TGTGCCAGCAGTTACTTGACAGGGGGCACTGAAGCTTTCTTT	CASSYLTGGTEAFF
TRBV1	-	once	TRBJ1-6	TGCACCAGCAGCCAAGATCAAGGACAGGGAGACGGGCCTTATAATTCACCCCTCCACTTT	CTSSQDQGQGDGPYNSPLHF
TRBV9	TRBD1	-	TRBJ2-1	TGTGCCAGCAGCCATCCCAGGGGGCAGAATTCGAACAATGAGCAGTTCTTC	CASSHPRGQNSNNEQFF
TRBV6-6	-	-	TRBJ1-2	TGTGCCAGCAGTTACGGGCAGGGCGCTGGCTATGGCTACACCTTC	CASSYGQGAGYGYTF
TRBV19	-	-	TRBJ1-1	TGTGCCAGTAGTATAGGAGGAAGGGTGCCTGGGGGGGCTTTCTTT	CASSIGGRVPGGAFF
TRBV6-5	TRBD2	-	TRBJ2-7	TGTGCCAGCACCTCAAACCGGGGGGTTTACGAGCAGTACTTC	CASTSNRGVYEQYF
TRBV6-5	TRBD1	-	TRBJ2-2	TGTGCCAGCAGTTCAGGACAGGGGGCCACCGGGGAGCTGTTTTTT	CASSSGQGATGELFF
TRBV6-5	TRBD1	-	TRBJ2-7	TGTGCCAGCAGTTTCCAAACGGGGACAGGGCTATCCGAGCAGTACTTC	CASSFQTGTGLSEQYF
TRBV4-1	-	-	TRBJ2-7	TGCGCCAGCAGCCAAGATCACTACTACGAGCAGTACTTC	CASSQDHYYEQYF
TRBV5-5	-	-	TRBJ1-5	TGTGCCAGCAGCTTGCCCGGGACACTTCATCAGCCCCAGCATTTT	CASSLPGTLHQPQHF
TRBV11-2	TRBD1	few	TRBJ2-7	TGTGCCAGCAGCTTTGGGACAGGGGAGGTTCCCTACGAGCAGTACTTC	CASSFGTGEVPYEQYF
TRBV10-3	-	-	TRBJ2-2	TGTGCCATCAGTGATAGGAGCGGAGGGAACACCGGGGAGCTGTTTTTT	CAISDRSGGNTGELFF
TRBV5-8	-	-	TRBJ1-2	TGTGCCAGCAGCTTGGCAGGGATCCCGGATGGCTACACCTTC	CASSLAGIPDGYTF
TRBV15	TRBD1	-	TRBJ1-2	TGTGCCACCAGCAGAGGGCGTGGGGACAGTATCAACTATGGCTACACCTTC	CATSRGRGDSINYGYTF
TRBV6-5	TRBD1	once	TRBJ2-7	TGTACCAGCAGTTCCTACCGGGACAGGCTGTACGAGCAGTACTTC	CTSSSYRDRLYEQYF
TRBV7-2	-	-	TRBJ1-3	TGTGCCAGCAGTACGACTTCGGACACCATATATTTT	CASSTTSDTIYF
TRBV7-3	-	-	TRBJ2-2	TGTGCCAGCAGCTTACAGGCCGCGACGAACACCGGGGAGCTGTTTTTT	CASSLQAATNTGELFF
TRBV14	TRBD1	-	TRBJ1-1	TGTGCCAGCAGCCCCGGGACAGGAAGAACTGAAGCTTTCTTT	CASSPGTGRTEAFF
TRBV12-3/TRBV12-4	-	-	TRBJ2-1	TGTGCCAGCAGTCCGGGATACAATGAGCAGTTCTTC	CASSPGYNEQFF
TRBV7-9	TRBD1	few	TRBJ1-1	TGTGCCAGCAGCCTACAGGGGGCGGGCACTGAAGCTTTCTTT	CASSLQGAGTEAFF
TRBV29-1	-	-	TRBJ1-1	TGCAGCGTTGTCGTTCAGGGGAACACTGAAGCTTTCTTT	CSVVVQGNTEAFF
TRBV10-3	-	-	TRBJ1-1	TGTGCCATCAAGGGGGGGCAGCAGAACACTGAAGCTTTCTTT	CAIKGGQQNTEAFF